The 19 T cell receptor beta chains presented below share a single source sample, sequenced in a study of post-analysis software for immune sequencing data. Their antigens remain unidentified. Study-wide results and limits: Elevated frequency relative to controls characterized several TRBV segments in patients, TRBV5-6, TRBV5-1 and TRBV20-1 among them.

Prepared TCR beta cDNA libraries contained unique molecular identifiers. One entry per CDR3 protein results from TCRdb running MiXCR on the PCR reads. Of approximately 570,000 distinct CDR3 sequences in the sample, roughly 47% are singletons; the top ten hold around 1.7%. The source material was blood. The receptors come from a girl aged 10-17 years with multiple sclerosis.

The CDR3 sequence is CASSLAWAGAHYEQYF. The CDR3 region has the DNA TGTGCCAGCAGTTTGGCGTGGGCGGGAGCTCACTACGAGCAGTACTTC. This chain joins TRBV12-3 or TRBV12-4 and TRBJ2-7; TRBD2 matches at 7 bases. J gave up 3 bases and V 3 bases, and 11 bases lay outside the gene matches. CDR3 size: 16 residues.

The chain uses TRBV4-1 and TRBJ2-1, with 8 bases aligning to TRBD1. J was trimmed by 7 bases and V by 4 bases; bases with no gene match: 12. Germline values: CDR1 MGHRA, CDR2 YSYEKL. CDR3 length: 16 amino acids. The CDR3 nucleotides are TGCGCCAGCAGCCCCCTAGGCAGGGGGCGCAGGAATGAGCAGTTCTTC. Its translation: CASSPLGRGRRNEQFF.

V gene TRBV10-3 combines with J gene TRBJ2-1; D is ambiguous. The V end lost 6 bases, the J end lost 6 bases, and 12 bases lay between the germline ends. CDR3 length: 13 amino acids. In germline, CDR1 is ENHRY, CDR2 SYGVKD. The CDR3 region is CAIRGRLGNEQFF. Written as DNA, the CDR3 is TGTGCCATCAGGGGTAGGCTGGGCAATGAGCAGTTCTTC.

This clonotype was seen more than once but under ten times. The genes are TRBV7-2 and TRBJ2-1; 14 bases map to TRBD2. Germline values: CDR1 SGHTA, CDR2 FQGNSA. V lost 5 bases to trimming and J lost 6 bases; unmatched junction nucleotides: 6. CDR3 length: 16 amino acids. CDR3 protein: CASSKGLAGDRNEQFF. The CDR3 nucleotides are TGTGCCAGCAGCAAGGGACTAGCGGGAGATCGCAATGAGCAGTTCTTC.

This clonotype has more than one count but fewer than ten. This chain links TRBV29-1 with TRBJ2-1; TRBD2 is a possible D gene (7 bases). The CDR3 runs 15 residues. The ends were cut back, 5 bases at V and 9 bases at J, with 23 bases in the middle. Germline V CDR1 and CDR2: SQVTM, ANQGSEA. The CDR3 sequence: CSVPGVGGGRIEQFF. The CDR3 DNA sequence: TGCAGCGTTCCAGGGGTGGGGGGGGGCCGGATTGAGCAGTTCTTC.

This chain joins TRBV7-2 and TRBJ2-7, with TRBD2 matching 8 bases. V dropped 2 bases and J dropped 2; count of bases not matched to a gene: 8. The CDR3 has 16 amino acids. Germline CDR1 SGHTA, CDR2 FQGNSA. For the CDR3, the DNA is TGTGCCAGCAGCTTATCTGGCGGGGGGTTAACCTACGAGCAGTACTTC. Translating gives CASSLSGGGLTYEQYF.

This clonotype occurred a few times. The chain couples TRBV7-2 to TRBJ2-1, with 14 nucleotides matching TRBD2. Looked up from germline, CDR1 is SGHTA and CDR2 is FQGNSA. Trimming at V came to 5 bases and at J to 9 bases, leaving 15 bases not matched to a gene. This CDR3 comprises 18 residues. CDR3 DNA sequence: TGTGCCAGCAGCCCACGGACTAGCGGGAGGCAATTTGTTACTGAGCAGTTCTTC. Residues: CASSPRTSGRQFVTEQFF.

In this sample, this clonotype turned up a few times. This chain uses TRBV3-1 with TRBJ1-6, with 8 bases identical to TRBD1. The CDR3 consists of 19 residues. J was trimmed by 5 bases and V by 8 bases; bases with no gene match: 20. Germline CDR1 is LGHDT and CDR2 is YNNKEL (reference sequence). As DNA, the CDR3 is TGTGCCAGCCGCCGATTTCAGGACAGGGTCCCCTGGAATAATTCACCCCTCCACTTT. It is translated as CASRRFQDRVPWNNSPLHF.

This clonotype was picked up a small number of times. V usage is TRBV27 and J usage is TRBJ2-1; D is unresolved. Trimming took 5 bases from V and 0 from J, leaving 11 bases between them. The germline V gene has CDR1 MNHEY and CDR2 SMNVEV (reference sequence). CDR3 length: 15 amino acids. The CDR3 bases are TGTGCCAGCAGTCCCATCTCCTTCTCCTACAATGAGCAGTTCTTC. It encodes CASSPISFSYNEQFF.

In regard to this clonotype: A much larger clone lies a single base off, so this may be a read error. The V gene is TRBV7-2, the J gene TRBJ2-3, with TRBD2 as a possible D gene (5 bases). CDR1 is SGHTA and CDR2 is FQGNSA in the germline V gene. The CDR3 has 14 amino acids. The CDR3 loop is CAGSSGLARDTQYF. DNA of the CDR3: TGTGCCGGCAGCTCAGGACTGGCGCGGGATACGCAGTATTTT.

The rearrangement links TRBV5-5 to TRBJ1-2, with D possibly matching TRBD1 (5 bases). The CDR3 runs to 13 residues. Germline V gene data show CDR1 as SGHKS and CDR2 as YYEKEE (reference sequence). With 5 bases removed from V and 4 bases from J, the gap between germline ends came to 12 bases. In DNA, the CDR3 is TGTGCCAGCAGACTTTATGACAGCTATGGCTACACCTTC. It translates to CASRLYDSYGYTF.

This clonotype was seen only a few times. The chain is built from TRBV9 and TRBJ2-5; 8 bases match TRBD2. The tail of the sequence fits TRBJ2-7 better, so the J call may be wrong. Germline lookup yields CDR1 SGDLS and CDR2 YYNGEE. CDR3 length: 15 residues. CDR3 coding DNA: TGTGCCAGCAGCGCGGGGGGGGCAGGGAGAGACGAGCAGTACTTC. Residues: CASSAGGAGRDEQYF.

Concerning this clonotype itself: The junction departs from germline at one end; a sequencing error may be responsible. The rearrangement links TRBV7-2 to TRBJ1-5; D call uncertain. CDR1 and CDR2 from the germline V gene are SGHTA and FQGNSA. The CDR3 contains 15 residues. The chain's CDR3 is CASRLEGPSNQPQHF. CDR3 nucleotide sequence: TGTGCCAGCAGGTTAGAGGGTCCCAGCAATCAGCCCCAGCATTTT.

On this clonotype: Just one base apart from a much larger clone, this may be a read error. The chain combines TRBV7-6 with TRBJ2-5; D is tentatively TRBD1 or TRBD2 (5 bases each). Germline V gene data show CDR1 as SGHVS and CDR2 as FNYEAQ. This CDR3 comprises 12 residues. V lost 8 bases and J 11 bases, leaving 18 bases between the germline ends. The CDR3 protein is CASSRDRYGQYF. CDR3 coding DNA: TGTGCCAGCTCCCGGGACCGGTACGGGCAGTACTTC. Complete variable domain (other parts from reference TRBV7-6 and TRBJ2-5): GAGVSQSPRYKVTKRGQDVALRCDPISGHVSLYWYRQALGQGPEFLTYFNYEAQQDKSGLPNDRFSAERPEGSISTLTIQRTEQRDSAMYRCASSRDRYGQYFGPGTRLLVL.

The chain employs TRBV3-1 and TRBJ1-1; D unresolved. Deletions cut 7 bases from V and 6 bases from J, with 9 bases between. The germline CDR1 and CDR2 sequences are LGHDT and YNNKEL (reference sequence). The CDR3 extends over 11 amino acids. This chain's CDR3 is CASTTNSEAFF. In DNA form, the CDR3 reads TGTGCCAGCACCACTAATTCTGAAGCTTTCTTT.

The chain combines TRBV29-1 with TRBJ1-2, with 7 nucleotides matching TRBD1. CDR1 is SQVTM, CDR2 ANQGSEA, per germline. The trim removed 1 base at V and 8 bases at J, leaving 4 bases unmatched. The CDR3 contains 12 residues. The CDR3 protein is CSVEGQGGGYTF. The CDR3 bases are TGCAGCGTTGAAGGGCAGGGGGGCGGCTACACCTTC. The full variable domain, rest sourced from reference TRBV29-1 and TRBJ1-2, is SAVISQKPSRDICQRGTSLTIQCQVDSQVTMMFWYRQQPGQSLTLIATANQGSEATYESGFVIDKFPISRPNLTFSTLTVSNMSPEDSSIYLCSVEGQGGGYTFGSGTRLTVV.

Only a few counts were recorded for this clonotype. The gene calls are TRBV5-1 and TRBJ2-7; possibly TRBD1 for D (5 bases). Deletions cut 3 bases from V and 2 bases from J, with 15 bases between. The length of the CDR3 is 15 residues. CDR1 is SGHRS, CDR2 YFSETQ, per germline. CDR3 protein: CASSSTFGATYEQYF. CDR3 sequence (DNA): TGCGCCAGCAGCTCTACATTTGGGGCCACCTACGAGCAGTACTTC.

The CDR3 coding sequence is TGCGCCAGCAGCTTCAGTATGGCCCAAAGGACTAATGAAAAACTGTTTTTT. It codes for CASSFSMAQRTNEKLFF. The rearrangement links TRBV5-1 to TRBJ1-4; unclear D gene. This CDR3 spans 17 amino acids. The ends were cut back, 2 bases at V and 2 bases at J, with 16 bases in the middle. From germline, CDR1 is SGHRS and CDR2 YFSETQ.

This chain joins TRBV29-1 and TRBJ1-2; TRBD1 matches at 11 bases. The CDR3 has 13 amino acids. The V gene end was trimmed by 6 bases and the J gene end by 8 bases; junction bases not matched to a gene: 8. Germline CDR1 reads SQVTM; CDR2 reads ANQGSEA. The CDR3 nucleotides read TGCAGCGTCCCCTGGGGACAGGGGGGCGGCTACACCTTC. This encodes CSVPWGQGGGYTF.